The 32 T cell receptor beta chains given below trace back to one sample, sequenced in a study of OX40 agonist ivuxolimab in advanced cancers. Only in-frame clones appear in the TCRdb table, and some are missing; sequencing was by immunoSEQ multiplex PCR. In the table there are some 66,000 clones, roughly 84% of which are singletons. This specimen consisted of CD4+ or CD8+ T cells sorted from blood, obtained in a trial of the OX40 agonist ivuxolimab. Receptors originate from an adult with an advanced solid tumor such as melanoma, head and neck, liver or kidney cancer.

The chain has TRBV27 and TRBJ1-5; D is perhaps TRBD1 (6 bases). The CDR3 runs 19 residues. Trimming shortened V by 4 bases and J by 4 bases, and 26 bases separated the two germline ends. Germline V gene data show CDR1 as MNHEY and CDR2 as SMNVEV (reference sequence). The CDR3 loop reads CASSYSFPLQGEGNQPQHF. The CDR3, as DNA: TGTGCCAGCAGTTACTCCTTCCCGCTACAGGGTGAAGGGAATCAGCCCCAGCATTTT.

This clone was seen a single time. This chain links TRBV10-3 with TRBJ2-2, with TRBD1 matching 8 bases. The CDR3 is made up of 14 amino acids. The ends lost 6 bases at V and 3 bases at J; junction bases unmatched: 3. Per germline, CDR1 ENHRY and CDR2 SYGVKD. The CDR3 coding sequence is TGTGCCATCAGCAAGGGACAGGACACCGGGGAGCTGTTTTTT. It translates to CAISKGQDTGELFF.

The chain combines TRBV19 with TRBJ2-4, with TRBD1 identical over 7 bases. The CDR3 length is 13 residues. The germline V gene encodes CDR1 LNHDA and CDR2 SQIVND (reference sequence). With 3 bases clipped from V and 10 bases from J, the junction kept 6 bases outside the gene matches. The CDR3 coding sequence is TGTGCCAGTAGTATTAGGGGACAGAGAATTCAGTACTTC. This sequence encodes CASSIRGQRIQYF.

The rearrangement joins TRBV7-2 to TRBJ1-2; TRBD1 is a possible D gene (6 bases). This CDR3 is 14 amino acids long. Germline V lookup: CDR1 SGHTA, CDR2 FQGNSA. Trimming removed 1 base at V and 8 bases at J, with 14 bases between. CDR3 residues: CASSLGPGAKGYTF. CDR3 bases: TGTGCCAGCAGCTTAGGTCCGGGGGCGAAAGGCTACACCTTC.

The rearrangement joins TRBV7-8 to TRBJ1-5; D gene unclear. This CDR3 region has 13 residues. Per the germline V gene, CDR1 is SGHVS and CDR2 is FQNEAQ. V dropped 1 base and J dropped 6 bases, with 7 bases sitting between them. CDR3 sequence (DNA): TGTGCCAGCAGCTTAGGGGGTAGTCAGCCCCAGCATTTT. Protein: CASSLGGSQPQHF. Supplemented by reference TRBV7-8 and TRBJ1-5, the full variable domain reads GAGVSQSPRYKVAKRGQDVALRCDPISGHVSLFWYQQALGQGPEFLTYFQNEAQLDKSGLPSDRFFAERPEGSVSTLKIQRTQQEDSAVYLCASSLGGSQPQHFGDGTRLSIL.

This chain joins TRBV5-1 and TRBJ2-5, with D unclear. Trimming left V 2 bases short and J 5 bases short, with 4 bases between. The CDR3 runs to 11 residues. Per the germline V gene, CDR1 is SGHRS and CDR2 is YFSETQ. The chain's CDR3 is CASSFLETQYF. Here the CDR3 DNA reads TGCGCCAGCAGCTTTCTGGAGACCCAGTACTTC.

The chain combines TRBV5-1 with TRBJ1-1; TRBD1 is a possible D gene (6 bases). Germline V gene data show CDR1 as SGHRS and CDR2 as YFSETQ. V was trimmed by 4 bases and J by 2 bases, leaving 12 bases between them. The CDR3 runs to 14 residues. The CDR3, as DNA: TGCGCCAGCAGCACCACGACAGGAAACACTGAAGCTTTCTTT. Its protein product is CASSTTTGNTEAFF. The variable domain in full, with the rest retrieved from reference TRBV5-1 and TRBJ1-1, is KAGVTQTPRYLIKTRGQQVTLSCSPISGHRSVSWYQQTPGQGLQFLFEYFSETQRNKGNFPGRFSGRQFSNSRSEMNVSTLELGDSALYLCASSTTTGNTEAFFGQGTRLTVV.

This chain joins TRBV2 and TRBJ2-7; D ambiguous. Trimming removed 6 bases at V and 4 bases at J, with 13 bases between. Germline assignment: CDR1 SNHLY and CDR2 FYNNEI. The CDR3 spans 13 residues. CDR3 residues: CASSVYALYEQYF. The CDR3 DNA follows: TGTGCCAGCAGCGTTTACGCCCTATACGAGCAGTACTTC.

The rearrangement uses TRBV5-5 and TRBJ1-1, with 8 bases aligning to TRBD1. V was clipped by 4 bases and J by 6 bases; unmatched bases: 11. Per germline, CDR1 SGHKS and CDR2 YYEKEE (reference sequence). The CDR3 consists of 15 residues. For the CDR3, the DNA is TGTGCCAGCAGCCTGGTAACAGGGGGGGTTTCTGAAGCTTTCTTT. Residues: CASSLVTGGVSEAFF.

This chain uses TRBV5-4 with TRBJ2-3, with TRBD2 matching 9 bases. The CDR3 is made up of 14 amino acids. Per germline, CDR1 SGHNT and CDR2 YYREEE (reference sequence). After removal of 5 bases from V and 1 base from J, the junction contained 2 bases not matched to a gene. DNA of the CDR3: TGTGCCAGCAGGGTAGCGGGGGGCACAGATACGCAGTATTTT. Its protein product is CASRVAGGTDTQYF.

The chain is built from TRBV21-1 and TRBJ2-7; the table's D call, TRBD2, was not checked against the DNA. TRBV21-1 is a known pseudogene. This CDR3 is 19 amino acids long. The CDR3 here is CASRAKKASGGPHSYEQYF. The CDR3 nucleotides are TGTGCCAGCAGAGCAAAGAAGGCTAGCGGGGGGCCCCACTCCTACGAGCAGTACTTC.

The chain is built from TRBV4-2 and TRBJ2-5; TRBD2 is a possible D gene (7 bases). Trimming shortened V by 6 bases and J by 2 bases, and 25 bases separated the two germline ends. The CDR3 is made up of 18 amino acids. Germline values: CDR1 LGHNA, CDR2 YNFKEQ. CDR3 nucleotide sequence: TGTGCCAGCAGTCCAGGGGCTAGCGGAGCGACGATTCAAGAGACCCAGTACTTC. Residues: CASSPGASGATIQETQYF.

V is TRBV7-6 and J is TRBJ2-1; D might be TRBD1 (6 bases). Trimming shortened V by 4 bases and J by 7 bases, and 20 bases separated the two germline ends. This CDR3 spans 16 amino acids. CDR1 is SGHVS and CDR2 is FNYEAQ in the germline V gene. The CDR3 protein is CASSSTGQGLRNEQFF. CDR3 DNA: TGTGCCAGCAGCTCCACGGGGCAGGGGCTAAGGAATGAGCAGTTCTTC.

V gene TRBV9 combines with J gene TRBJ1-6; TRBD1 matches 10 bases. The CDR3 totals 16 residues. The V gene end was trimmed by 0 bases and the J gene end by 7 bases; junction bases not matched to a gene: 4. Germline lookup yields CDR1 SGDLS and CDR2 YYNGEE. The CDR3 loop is CASSVVAGQGNSPLHF. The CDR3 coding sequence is TGTGCCAGCAGCGTAGTAGCGGGACAGGGGAATTCACCCCTCCACTTT. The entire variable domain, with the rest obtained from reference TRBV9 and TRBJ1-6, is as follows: DSGVTQTPKHLITATGQRVTLRCSPRSGDLSVYWYQQSLDQGLQFLIQYYNGEERAKGNILERFSAQQFPDLHSELNLSSLELGDSALYFCASSVVAGQGNSPLHFGNGTRLTVT.

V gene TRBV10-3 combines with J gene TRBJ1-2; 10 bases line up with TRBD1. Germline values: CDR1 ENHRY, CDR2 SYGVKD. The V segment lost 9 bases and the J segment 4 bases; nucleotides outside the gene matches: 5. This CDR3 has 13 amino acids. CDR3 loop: CAIGTGVGYGYTF. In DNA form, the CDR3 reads TGTGCCATTGGGACAGGGGTTGGCTATGGCTACACCTTC.

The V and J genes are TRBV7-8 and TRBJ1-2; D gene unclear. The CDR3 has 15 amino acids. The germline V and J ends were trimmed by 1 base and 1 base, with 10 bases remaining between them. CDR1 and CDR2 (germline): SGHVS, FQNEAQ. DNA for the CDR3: TGTGCCAGCAGCTTAGAGCGAGGAGTTAACTATGGCTACACCTTC. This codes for CASSLERGVNYGYTF.

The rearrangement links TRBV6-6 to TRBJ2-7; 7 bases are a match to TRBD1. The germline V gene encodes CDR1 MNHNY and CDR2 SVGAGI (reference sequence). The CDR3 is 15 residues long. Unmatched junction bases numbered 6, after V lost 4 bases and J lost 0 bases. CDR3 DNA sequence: TGTGCCAGCAGTTCCTCGGACAGGTACTCCTACGAGCAGTACTTC. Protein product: CASSSSDRYSYEQYF.

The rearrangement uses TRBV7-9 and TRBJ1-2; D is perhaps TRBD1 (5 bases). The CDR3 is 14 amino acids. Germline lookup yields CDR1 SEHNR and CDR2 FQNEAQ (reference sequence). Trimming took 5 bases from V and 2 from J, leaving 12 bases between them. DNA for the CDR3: TGTGCCAGCAGCCGCTCCGACAGAAACTATGGCTACACCTTC. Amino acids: CASSRSDRNYGYTF.

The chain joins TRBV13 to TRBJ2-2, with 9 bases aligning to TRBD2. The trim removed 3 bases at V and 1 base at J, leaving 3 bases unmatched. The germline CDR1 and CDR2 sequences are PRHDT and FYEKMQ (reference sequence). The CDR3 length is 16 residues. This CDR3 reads CASSFTAGGNTGELFF. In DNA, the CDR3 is TGTGCCAGCAGCTTTACAGCGGGGGGGAACACCGGGGAGCTGTTTTTT. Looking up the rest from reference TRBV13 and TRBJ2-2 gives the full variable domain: AAGVIQSPRHLIKEKRETATLKCYPIPRHDTVYWYQQGPGQDPQFLISFYEKMQSDKGSIPDRFSAQQFSDYHSELNMSSLELGDSALYFCASSFTAGGNTGELFFGEGSRLTVL.

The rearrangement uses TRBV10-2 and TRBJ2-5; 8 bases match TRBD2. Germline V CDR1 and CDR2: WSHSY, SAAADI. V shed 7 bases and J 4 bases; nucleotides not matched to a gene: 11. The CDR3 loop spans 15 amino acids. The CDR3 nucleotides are TGCGCCAGCATTAGCCTCGGGGGGGCCGGAGAGACCCAGTACTTC. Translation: CASISLGGAGETQYF.

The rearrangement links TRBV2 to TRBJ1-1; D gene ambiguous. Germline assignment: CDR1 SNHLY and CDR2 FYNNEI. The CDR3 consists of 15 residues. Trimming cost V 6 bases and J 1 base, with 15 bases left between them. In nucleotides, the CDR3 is TGTGCCAGCAGGGGTTCGAGAGGCGCGAACACTGAAGCTTTCTTT. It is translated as CASRGSRGANTEAFF. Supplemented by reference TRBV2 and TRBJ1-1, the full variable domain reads EPEVTQTPSHQVTQMGQEVILRCVPISNHLYFYWYRQILGQKVEFLVSFYNNEISEKSEIFDDQFSVERPDGSNFTLKIRSTKLEDSAMYFCASRGSRGANTEAFFGQGTRLTVV.

The CDR3 sequence is CASSSRVAGSTDTQYF. In DNA, the CDR3 is TGTGCCAGTAGTAGCCGGGTAGCGGGGAGCACAGATACGCAGTATTTT. V gene TRBV19 combines with J gene TRBJ2-3, with 8 bases matching TRBD2. With V trimmed by 4 bases and J by 0 bases, 6 bases remained unmatched. The CDR3 length is 16 residues. Germline CDR1 and CDR2: LNHDA and SQIVND (reference sequence).

The CDR3 nucleotides are TGCAGCGTTGATCGGCTCGGAGAGACCCAGTACTTC. It specifies CSVDRLGETQYF. The chain uses TRBV29-1 and TRBJ2-5; no clear D gene. Germline CDR1 is SQVTM and CDR2 is ANQGSEA. Trimming pared 3 bases from V and 4 bases from J, leaving 9 bases between. The length of the CDR3 is 12 residues.

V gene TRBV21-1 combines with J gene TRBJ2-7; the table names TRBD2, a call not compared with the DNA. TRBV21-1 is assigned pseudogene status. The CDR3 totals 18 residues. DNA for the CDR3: TGTGCCAGCACCGAAACTATCTCCCCCTTGAGGAAGCCTCACGAGCAGTACTTC. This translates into CASTETISPLRKPHEQYF.

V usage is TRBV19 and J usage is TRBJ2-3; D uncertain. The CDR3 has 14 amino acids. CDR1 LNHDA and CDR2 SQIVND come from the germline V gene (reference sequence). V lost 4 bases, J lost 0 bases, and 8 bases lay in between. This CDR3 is CASSKGVSTDTQYF. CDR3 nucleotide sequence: TGTGCCAGTAGTAAAGGAGTTAGCACAGATACGCAGTATTTT.

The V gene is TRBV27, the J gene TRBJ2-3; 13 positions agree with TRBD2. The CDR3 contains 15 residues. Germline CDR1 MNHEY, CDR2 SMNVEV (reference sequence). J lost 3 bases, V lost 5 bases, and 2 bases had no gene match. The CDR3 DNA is TGTGCCAGCAGTGCGACTAGCGGGAGGACAGATACGCAGTATTTT. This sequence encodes CASSATSGRTDTQYF.

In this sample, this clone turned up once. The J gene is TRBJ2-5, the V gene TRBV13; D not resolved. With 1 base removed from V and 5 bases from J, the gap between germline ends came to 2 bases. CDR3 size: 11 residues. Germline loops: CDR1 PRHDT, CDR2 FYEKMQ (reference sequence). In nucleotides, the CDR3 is TGTGCCAGCAGCTTAGTTGAGACCCAGTACTTC. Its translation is CASSLVETQYF.

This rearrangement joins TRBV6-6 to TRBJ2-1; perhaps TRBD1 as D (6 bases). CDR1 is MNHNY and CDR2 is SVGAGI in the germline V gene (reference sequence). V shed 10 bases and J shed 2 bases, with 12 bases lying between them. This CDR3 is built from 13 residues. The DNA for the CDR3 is TGTGCCACCAGGGACACCGCCTACAATGAGCAGTTCTTC. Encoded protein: CATRDTAYNEQFF.

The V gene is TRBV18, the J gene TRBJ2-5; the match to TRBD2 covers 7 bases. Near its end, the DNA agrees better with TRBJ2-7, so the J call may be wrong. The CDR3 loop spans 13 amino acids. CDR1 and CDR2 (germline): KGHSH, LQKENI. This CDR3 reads CASSPKRGNEQYF. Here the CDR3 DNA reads TGTGCCAGCTCACCAAAGCGGGGAAACGAGCAGTACTTC.

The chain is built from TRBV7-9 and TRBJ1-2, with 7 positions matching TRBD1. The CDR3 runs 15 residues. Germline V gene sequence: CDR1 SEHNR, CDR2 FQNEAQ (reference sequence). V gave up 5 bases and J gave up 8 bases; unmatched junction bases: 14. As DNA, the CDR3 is TGTGCCAGCAGCGTAATTTCCCCCACAGGGGACGGCTACACCTTC. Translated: CASSVISPTGDGYTF.

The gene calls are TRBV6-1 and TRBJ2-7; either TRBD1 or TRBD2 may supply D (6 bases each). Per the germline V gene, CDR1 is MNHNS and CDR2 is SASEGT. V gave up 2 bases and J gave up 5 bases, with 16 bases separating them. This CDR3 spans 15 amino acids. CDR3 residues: CASSEYTGTSNEQYF. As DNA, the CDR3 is TGTGCCAGCAGTGAATACACAGGGACTTCCAACGAGCAGTACTTC.

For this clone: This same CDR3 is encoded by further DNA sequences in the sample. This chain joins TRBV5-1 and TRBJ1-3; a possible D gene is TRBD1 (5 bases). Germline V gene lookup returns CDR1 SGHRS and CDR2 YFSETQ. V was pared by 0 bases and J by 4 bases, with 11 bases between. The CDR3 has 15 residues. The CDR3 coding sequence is TGCGCCAGCAGCTTGGCCGGGCAGGGCGGAAACACCATATATTTT. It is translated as CASSLAGQGGNTIYF.